Below, 9 T cell receptor beta chains from the same sample are listed, as sequenced in a study of blood T cell repertoires in COVID-19. TCRdb keeps only in-frame clones here, not all; method: immunoSEQ multiplex PCR. The table has about 36,000 clones, around nine tenths seen once; the top ten hold approximately 2.4%. Input material: peripheral blood. These receptors came from a human donor in a cohort sampled during active COVID-19.

This clone was seen only a few times. The chain couples TRBV7-9 to TRBJ2-3, with TRBD2 identical over 8 bases. Trimming cost V 5 bases and J 1 base; bases outside gene matches: 5. CDR1 is SEHNR, CDR2 FQNEAQ, per germline (reference sequence). This CDR3 has 15 residues. The CDR3 nucleotides read TGTGCCAGCAGCCCCCGACTAGCGCGCACAGATACGCAGTATTTT. This gives the protein CASSPRLARTDTQYF. Together with reference TRBV7-9 and TRBJ2-3, the CDR3 gives the full variable domain: DTGVSQNPRHKITKRGQNVTFRCDPISEHNRLYWYRQTLGQGPEFLTYFQNEAQLEKSRLLSDRFSAERPKGSFSTLEIQRTEQGDSAMYLCASSPRLARTDTQYFGPGTRLTVL.

The chain employs TRBV11-2 and TRBJ2-7; D may be TRBD1 (5 bases). V was cut by 2 bases and J by 3 bases, with 11 bases left in between. The CDR3 is made up of 14 amino acids. The germline V gene encodes CDR1 SGHAT and CDR2 FQNNGV. This chain's CDR3 is CASSLNLRGYEQYF. The DNA of the CDR3 is TGTGCCAGCAGCTTAAACCTAAGGGGCTACGAGCAGTACTTC.

This rearrangement joins TRBV27 to TRBJ1-5; perhaps TRBD1 as D (5 bases). This CDR3 contains 15 residues. Germline CDR1 is MNHEY and CDR2 is SMNVEV (reference sequence). V was trimmed by 6 bases and J by 0 bases, leaving 12 bases between them. For the CDR3, the DNA is TGTGCCAGCAGGCCTGGGGCCCTTAGCAATCAGCCCCAGCATTTT. Translation gives CASRPGALSNQPQHF.

The CDR3 spells CASSVTRDGETQYF. CDR3 nucleotide sequence: TGTGCCAGCAGCGTCACTAGGGATGGGGAGACCCAGTACTTC. The chain carries TRBV2 and TRBJ2-5; a possible D gene is TRBD2 (5 bases). Per germline, CDR1 SNHLY and CDR2 FYNNEI. The CDR3 extends over 14 amino acids. Trimming stripped 6 bases from V and 5 bases from J, with 16 bases between.

V gene TRBV5-1 combines with J gene TRBJ1-6; 7 nucleotides align to TRBD1. With V trimmed by 2 bases and J by 7 bases, 9 bases remained unmatched. The CDR3 is 16 amino acids. CDR1 is SGHRS, CDR2 YFSETQ, per germline. Here the CDR3 DNA reads TGCGCCAGCAGCTTTAGGCCCGGGACAGTCAATTCACCCCTCCACTTT. Its protein product is CASSFRPGTVNSPLHF.

CDR3 loop: CASSGGQGNSPLHF. CDR3 in DNA: TGTGCCAGCAGTGGGGGACAGGGAAATTCACCCCTCCACTTT. The rearrangement joins TRBV28 to TRBJ1-6; 9 nucleotides line up with TRBD1. The CDR3 has 14 amino acids. Germline lookup yields CDR1 MDHEN and CDR2 SYDVKM. Unmatched junction bases numbered 3, after V lost 5 bases and J lost 7 bases.

The chain has TRBV6-5 and TRBJ2-1, with 15 bases matching TRBD2. CDR3 length: 14 amino acids. Germline CDR1 reads MNHEY; CDR2 reads SVGAGI. Trimming at V came to 11 bases and at J to 7 bases, leaving 6 bases not matched to a gene. CDR3 sequence: CAAWGTSGGNEQFF. For the CDR3, the DNA is TGTGCCGCCTGGGGGACTAGCGGGGGGAATGAGCAGTTCTTC.

This chain uses TRBV29-1 with TRBJ1-3; D not certain. Trimming shortened V by 7 bases and J by 9 bases, and 13 bases separated the two germline ends. CDR1 and CDR2 from the germline V gene are SQVTM and ANQGSEA. The length of the CDR3 is 11 residues. CDR3 DNA: TGCAGCGCCCAGGTTTTCCCCACCATATATTTT. Its translation: CSAQVFPTIYF.

The J gene is TRBJ1-1, the V gene TRBV30; D may be TRBD1 (6 bases). The ends were cut back, 4 bases at V and 2 bases at J, with 11 bases in the middle. The CDR3 runs 13 residues. Germline values: CDR1 GTSNPN, CDR2 SVGIG (reference sequence). The CDR3 region is CAWNVRGNTEAFF. DNA for the CDR3: TGTGCCTGGAATGTCAGGGGAAACACTGAAGCTTTCTTT.